These 32 T cell receptor beta chains came from one sample sequenced in a study of T cell responses to AZD1222 COVID-19 vaccine. Data came from immunoSEQ multiplex PCR; TCRdb stores just in-frame clones and leaves some out. The sample consists of 90,000 to 150,000 clones, roughly nine tenths of them appearing once. The material sequenced was peripheral blood, taken on day 0 of AZD1222 vaccination. These receptor sequences come from an adult in good health.

This clone showed up just once. The J gene is TRBJ1-2, the V gene TRBV11-2, with D possibly being TRBD1 (6 bases). Germline loops: CDR1 SGHAT, CDR2 FQNNGV. The CDR3 loop spans 13 amino acids. Trimming took 7 bases from V and 5 from J, leaving 14 bases between them. The CDR3 DNA reads TGTGCCAGCACCCCTGCCCAGGGGTATGGCTACACCTTC. Protein: CASTPAQGYGYTF.

The gene calls are TRBV28 and TRBJ1-5, with D possibly TRBD1 on 6 matching bases. The V gene lost 5 bases and the J gene lost 0 bases, with 17 bases spanning the gap. This CDR3 is built from 17 residues. CDR1 and CDR2 from the germline V gene are MDHEN and SYDVKM. In DNA form, the CDR3 reads TGTGCCAGCAGTCCCCTCGGAGGGACAAATAGCAATCAGCCCCAGCATTTT. Amino acid sequence: CASSPLGGTNSNQPQHF.

The chain is built from TRBV5-6 and TRBJ2-7; maybe TRBD1 (6 bases). Trimming took off 1 base at V and 1 base at J, with 9 bases between the two ends. Germline CDR1 is SGHDT and CDR2 is YYEEEE. The CDR3 has 14 amino acids. Here the CDR3 DNA reads TGTGCCAGCAGCTTGTACCAGGGGTCCTACGAGCAGTACTTC. Encoded protein: CASSLYQGSYEQYF.

This chain joins TRBV5-1 and TRBJ2-7, with a tentative D call TRBD1 (7 bases). CDR3 length: 14 amino acids. V was clipped by 3 bases and J by 4 bases, with 14 bases between them. Germline loops: CDR1 SGHRS, CDR2 YFSETQ. Written as DNA, the CDR3 is TGCGCCAGCAGCTCCAGGGGGACTGTGTACGAGCAGTACTTC. Residues: CASSSRGTVYEQYF.

This chain links TRBV13 with TRBJ2-2; 10 nucleotides agree with TRBD2. This CDR3 has 17 residues. V trimming: 3 bases; J trimming: 7 bases; junction bases outside the gene matches: 11. Per germline, CDR1 PRHDT and CDR2 FYEKMQ (reference sequence). The CDR3 reads CASSLVTAGGLNGELFF. The CDR3 DNA sequence: TGTGCCAGCAGCTTGGTTACAGCGGGGGGGTTGAACGGGGAGCTGTTTTTT.

This clone was seen only once. This chain uses TRBV7-9 with TRBJ1-6, with 8 bases aligning to TRBD1. The germline gives CDR1 SEHNR, CDR2 FQNEAQ (reference sequence). The V gene end was trimmed by 5 bases and the J gene end by 7 bases; junction bases not matched to a gene: 4. The CDR3 loop spans 14 amino acids. CDR3 sequence: CASSRQGMNSPLHF. The DNA for the CDR3 is TGTGCCAGCAGCCGACAGGGGATGAATTCACCCCTCCACTTT.

The table lists this clone with a few counts. The V call is TRBV6-2 or TRBV6-3, the J call TRBJ1-5, with D possibly being TRBD1 (6 bases). CDR1 and CDR2 (germline): MNHEY, SVGEGT. This CDR3 is 15 amino acids long. The V end lost 2 bases, the J end lost 1 base, and 9 bases lay between the germline ends. Here the CDR3 DNA reads TGTGCCAGCAGTTACCAGGGGAAGAGCAATCAGCCCCAGCATTTT. Encoded protein: CASSYQGKSNQPQHF.

The rearrangement uses TRBV7-3 and TRBJ2-5; 9 bases map to TRBD2. Germline assignment: CDR1 SGHTA and CDR2 FQGTGA. This CDR3 has 15 amino acids. V shed 1 base, J shed 4 bases, and the junction held 4 bases outside the gene matches. The CDR3 DNA sequence: TGTGCCAGCAGCTTAATGGCTAGCGGGGTAGAGACCCAGTACTTC. The encoded protein is CASSLMASGVETQYF.

The chain links TRBV11-2 to TRBJ2-7; 8 bases match TRBD2. After removal of 1 base from V and 0 bases from J, the junction contained 2 bases not matched to a gene. Germline V gene sequence: CDR1 SGHAT, CDR2 FQNNGV. The CDR3 covers 15 residues. The CDR3 loop is CASSLGGGLSYEQYF. DNA for the CDR3: TGTGCCAGCAGCTTAGGCGGGGGGCTCTCCTACGAGCAGTACTTC. The full variable domain, rest sourced from reference TRBV11-2 and TRBJ2-7, is EAGVAQSPRYKIIEKRQSVAFWCNPISGHATLYWYQQILGQGPKLLIQFQNNGVVDDSQLPKDRFSAERLKGVDSTLKIQPAKLEDSAVYLCASSLGGGLSYEQYFGPGTRLTVT.

Written as DNA, the CDR3 is TGTGCCAGCAGCTCCGGGACAGGGAACTACAATGAGCAGTTCTTC. Residues: CASSSGTGNYNEQFF. The chain uses TRBV5-5 and TRBJ2-1; 9 nucleotides match TRBD1. The CDR3 contains 15 residues. The V gene's germline CDR1 is SGHKS and CDR2 YYEKEE (reference sequence). Trimming removed 3 bases from V and 3 bases from J; junction bases left unmatched: 4.

This chain connects TRBV6-2 or TRBV6-3 to TRBJ2-5, with a tentative D call TRBD1 (6 bases). V was cut by 4 bases and J by 5 bases, with 17 bases left in between. The CDR3 is 15 residues long. Germline CDR1 MNHEY, CDR2 SVGEGT. The CDR3 sequence is CASSSLVGARETQYF. The CDR3 DNA reads TGTGCCAGCAGTTCCTTAGTGGGGGCGCGGGAGACCCAGTACTTC.

The CDR3 reads CASSQVLTGTQYF. In DNA, the CDR3 is TGCGCCAGCAGCCAAGTTCTCACAGGGACCCAGTACTTC. The genes are TRBV4-3 and TRBJ2-5; D is possibly TRBD1 (5 bases). V lost 1 base to trimming and J lost 7 bases, with 10 bases between them. This CDR3 region has 13 residues. CDR1 LGHNA and CDR2 YSLEER come from the germline V gene.

This chain joins TRBV19 and TRBJ2-3; D possibly corresponds to TRBD1 (6 bases). The CDR3 runs 14 residues. Per germline, CDR1 LNHDA and CDR2 SQIVND (reference sequence). V dropped 6 bases and J dropped 0 bases, with 10 bases sitting between them. CDR3 loop: CASRTGTSTDTQYF. The CDR3 DNA is TGTGCCAGTAGGACAGGAACTAGCACAGATACGCAGTATTTT. The variable domain in full, completed from reference TRBV19 and TRBJ2-3, reads DGGITQSPKYLFRKEGQNVTLSCEQNLNHDAMYWYRQDPGQGLRLIYYSQIVNDFQKGDIAEGYSVSREKKESFPLTVTSAQKNPTAFYLCASRTGTSTDTQYFGPGTRLTVL.

This clone was seen just once. V and J are TRBV6-6 and TRBJ1-2; 9 bases align to TRBD1. Germline V gene data show CDR1 as MNHNY and CDR2 as SVGAGI (reference sequence). V gave up 4 bases and J gave up 6 bases; unmatched junction bases: 6. The CDR3 is 14 residues long. CDR3 amino acids: CASSSTGGLDGYTF. In DNA, the CDR3 is TGTGCCAGCAGTTCGACAGGGGGTCTCGATGGCTACACCTTC.

The chain recombines TRBV24-1 with TRBJ1-2; 7 nucleotides agree with TRBD1. V lost 5 bases, J lost 0 bases, and 14 bases stayed unmatched. The CDR3 totals 18 residues. The V gene's germline CDR1 is KGHDR and CDR2 SFDVKD. The CDR3 sequence: CATSGIGGRDRANYGYTF. The DNA of the CDR3 is TGTGCCACCAGTGGGATAGGGGGCCGTGATCGGGCTAACTATGGCTACACCTTC.

The genes are TRBV21-1 and TRBJ1-1. TRBV21-1 counts as a pseudogene. This CDR3 contains 15 residues. The CDR3 sequence is CASSTDGLGNTEAFF. The CDR3 DNA reads as TGTGCCAGCAGCACCGACGGGTTGGGGAACACTGAAGCTTTCTTT.

The CDR3 loop reads CASTDGNSYEQYF. The DNA for the CDR3 is TGTGCCAGCACCGATGGGAACTCCTACGAGCAGTACTTC. The chain has TRBV6-6 and TRBJ2-7; D uncertain. Trimming took off 7 bases at V and 0 bases at J, with 10 bases between the two ends. Germline CDR1 is MNHNY and CDR2 is SVGAGI (reference sequence). This CDR3 is built from 13 residues.

This chain links TRBV4-3 with TRBJ1-2; D call uncertain. V was trimmed by 3 bases and J by 2 bases, leaving 10 bases between them. The germline V gene has CDR1 LGHNA and CDR2 YSLEER. CDR3 length: 14 residues. The CDR3 coding sequence is TGCGCCAGCAGCCAGGAGATTGGGAACTATGGCTACACCTTC. As protein: CASSQEIGNYGYTF.

The chain links TRBV27 to TRBJ2-7; TRBD1 agrees at 7 bases. This CDR3 contains 14 residues. Germline-derived CDR1 and CDR2 are MNHEY and SMNVEV (reference sequence). V dropped 4 bases and J dropped 6; count of bases not matched to a gene: 9. This CDR3 reads CASSYDRAVAEQYF. CDR3 coding DNA: TGTGCCAGCAGTTACGACAGGGCAGTAGCCGAGCAGTACTTC.

The chain combines TRBV18 with TRBJ2-7; 8 bases fit TRBD1. This CDR3 is 14 amino acids long. V lost 2 bases to trimming and J lost 3 bases; unmatched junction nucleotides: 3. Germline CDR1 is KGHSH and CDR2 is LQKENI. CDR3 DNA: TGTGCCAGCTCACCAGGACAGGGAGACTACGAGCAGTACTTC. Protein sequence: CASSPGQGDYEQYF.

The V call is TRBV6-2 or TRBV6-3, the J call TRBJ2-7; D is possibly TRBD2 (7 bases). This CDR3 spans 15 amino acids. Germline CDR1 and CDR2: MNHEY and SVGEGT. The ends were cut back, 7 bases at V and 0 bases at J, with 16 bases in the middle. The CDR3 loop reads CASIPWGGASYEQYF. The CDR3 bases are TGTGCCAGCATCCCATGGGGGGGGGCCTCCTACGAGCAGTACTTC.

This clone appeared a single time. The chain carries TRBV5-1 and TRBJ1-4; no firm D call. From germline, CDR1 is SGHRS and CDR2 YFSETQ. The CDR3 extends over 16 amino acids. V was cut by 2 bases and J by 6 bases, with 17 bases left in between. The CDR3 protein is CASSFTGRGGDEKLFF. The CDR3 DNA is TGCGCCAGCAGCTTCACTGGACGGGGTGGGGATGAAAAACTGTTTTTT.

The chain links TRBV19 to TRBJ1-1; D is perhaps TRBD1 (6 bases). This CDR3 comprises 14 residues. Germline V gene lookup returns CDR1 LNHDA and CDR2 SQIVND (reference sequence). Trimming pared 7 bases from V and 7 bases from J, leaving 19 bases between. CDR3 DNA sequence: TGTGCCAGTAACGATAGGGGGGGCTTTGGTGAAGCTTTCTTT. It translates to CASNDRGGFGEAFF.

This chain links TRBV9 with TRBJ1-3; D gene uncertain. CDR3 length: 12 amino acids. Trimming shortened V by 1 base and J by 4 bases, and 3 bases separated the two germline ends. Germline V gene lookup returns CDR1 SGDLS and CDR2 YYNGEE. Here the CDR3 reads CASSVSGNTIYF. DNA for the CDR3: TGTGCCAGCAGCGTAAGCGGAAACACCATATATTTT. The whole variable domain, filled in from reference TRBV9 and TRBJ1-3, reads DSGVTQTPKHLITATGQRVTLRCSPRSGDLSVYWYQQSLDQGLQFLIQYYNGEERAKGNILERFSAQQFPDLHSELNLSSLELGDSALYFCASSVSGNTIYFGEGSWLTVV.

V gene TRBV11-2 combines with J gene TRBJ1-1; D not certain. Germline lookup yields CDR1 SGHAT and CDR2 FQNNGV. The V and J ends lost 5 bases and 4 bases respectively, with 11 bases between them. The CDR3 spans 13 residues. As DNA, the CDR3 is TGTGCCAGCAGCCCGAAGGTCGTCACTGAAGCTTTCTTT. It codes for CASSPKVVTEAFF.

CDR3 DNA: TGTGCCAGTAGTAGAAGGACCGCGAACACTGAAGCTTTCTTT. Translation: CASSRRTANTEAFF. The chain uses TRBV19 and TRBJ1-1; D remains unclear. Trimming shortened V by 4 bases and J by 1 base, and 10 bases separated the two germline ends. Germline V gene data show CDR1 as LNHDA and CDR2 as SQIVND (reference sequence). The CDR3 is made up of 14 amino acids. Looking up the rest from reference TRBV19 and TRBJ1-1 gives the full variable domain: DGGITQSPKYLFRKEGQNVTLSCEQNLNHDAMYWYRQDPGQGLRLIYYSQIVNDFQKGDIAEGYSVSREKKESFPLTVTSAQKNPTAFYLCASSRRTANTEAFFGQGTRLTVV.

The J gene is TRBJ1-2, the V gene TRBV30; D unclear. Germline V gene data show CDR1 as GTSNPN and CDR2 as SVGIG (reference sequence). The length of the CDR3 is 13 residues. The V end lost 1 base, the J end lost 2 bases, and 8 bases lay between the germline ends. The CDR3 sequence: CAWSERENYGYTF. The DNA for the CDR3 is TGTGCCTGGAGTGAACGGGAGAACTATGGCTACACCTTC.

CDR3 DNA: TGTGCCAGCAGCTTTGGCACGGGGACAAGCACAGATACGCAGTATTTT. Translating it yields CASSFGTGTSTDTQYF. The V call is TRBV7-6, the J call TRBJ2-3; the D gene is possibly TRBD1 (6 bases). V lost 3 bases and J lost 0, with 13 bases in between. There are 16 residues in the CDR3. Per germline, CDR1 SGHVS and CDR2 FNYEAQ.

This CDR3 is CASSDTHRVNTEAFF. The CDR3 nucleotides read TGTGCCAGCAGTGATACCCACCGTGTGAACACTGAAGCTTTCTTT. The V and J genes are TRBV6-1 and TRBJ1-1; D gene ambiguous. CDR1 is MNHNS, CDR2 SASEGT, per germline. The CDR3 runs 15 residues. The germline V and J ends were trimmed by 3 bases and 0 bases, with 11 bases remaining between them.

This clone has just one count. The rearrangement links TRBV9 to TRBJ2-7, with D possibly being TRBD1 (5 bases). CDR3 length equals 15 residues. The V end was cut by 2 bases, the J end by 4 bases, with 16 bases between. Germline lookup yields CDR1 SGDLS and CDR2 YYNGEE. The CDR3 protein is CASSVADIPPYEQYF. CDR3 nucleotides: TGTGCCAGCAGCGTGGCGGACATCCCCCCGTACGAGCAGTACTTC. Drawing the rest from reference TRBV9 and TRBJ2-7, the complete variable domain is DSGVTQTPKHLITATGQRVTLRCSPRSGDLSVYWYQQSLDQGLQFLIQYYNGEERAKGNILERFSAQQFPDLHSELNLSSLELGDSALYFCASSVADIPPYEQYFGPGTRLTVT.

V usage is TRBV6-5 and J usage is TRBJ1-2; D is undetermined. Between the trimmed V and J ends, which lost 0 bases and 0 bases, there was a span of 8 bases. This CDR3 is built from 15 residues. CDR1 MNHEY and CDR2 SVGAGI come from the germline V gene. The CDR3 here is CASSYSRQSNYGYTF. CDR3 nucleotides: TGTGCCAGCAGTTACTCGAGGCAGTCTAACTATGGCTACACCTTC.

The chain uses TRBV29-1 and TRBJ2-6; D is ambiguous. The V end was cut by 3 bases, the J end by 1 base, with 7 bases between. The CDR3 consists of 14 residues. CDR1 SQVTM and CDR2 ANQGSEA come from the germline V gene. Here the CDR3 reads CSVEAHSGANVLTF. The CDR3 DNA reads TGCAGCGTTGAGGCACATTCTGGGGCCAACGTCCTGACTTTC.